These 16 T cell receptor beta chains came from one sample sequenced in a study of cytomegalovirus exposure and HLA in healthy donors. The PCR had 60 Vbeta and 13 Jbeta primers. TCRdb's table, derived via immunoSEQ multiplex PCR, lists solely in-frame clones and lacks some. This sample has about 65,000 clones, with 80% found just once. The sequenced material came from PBMCs. The source is a young woman in good health and CMV-seronegative.

The V gene is TRBV2, the J gene TRBJ2-2; no firm D call. V was cut by 5 bases and J by 5 bases, with 9 bases left in between. Germline loops: CDR1 SNHLY, CDR2 FYNNEI. The CDR3 sequence is 13 residues long. The CDR3 nucleotides are TGTGCCAGCAGTCCCACCACTACCGGGGAGCTGTTTTTT. Amino acids: CASSPTTTGELFF. Looking up the rest from reference TRBV2 and TRBJ2-2 gives the full variable domain: EPEVTQTPSHQVTQMGQEVILRCVPISNHLYFYWYRQILGQKVEFLVSFYNNEISEKSEIFDDQFSVERPDGSNFTLKIRSTKLEDSAMYFCASSPTTTGELFFGEGSRLTVL.

This chain connects TRBV15 to TRBJ1-3; D gene unclear. This CDR3 has 11 residues. Trimming stripped 4 bases from V and 5 bases from J, with 3 bases between. Germline V lookup: CDR1 LNHNV, CDR2 YYDKDF (reference sequence). The CDR3 spells CATSTRNTIYF. As DNA, the CDR3 is TGTGCCACCAGCACTCGAAACACCATATATTTT.

This clone has a handful of counts. This chain joins TRBV5-4 and TRBJ1-2; no definite D call. Trimming stripped 1 base from V and 6 bases from J, with 16 bases between. Germline values: CDR1 SGHNT, CDR2 YYREEE (reference sequence). The CDR3 is 15 residues long. The CDR3 loop is CASSLYGIDPNGYTF. For the CDR3, the DNA is TGTGCCAGCAGCTTGTACGGGATCGATCCCAATGGCTACACCTTC. The full variable domain, its missing parts supplied by reference TRBV5-4 and TRBJ1-2, is ETGVTQSPTHLIKTRGQQVTLRCSSQSGHNTVSWYQQALGQGPQFIFQYYREEENGRGNFPPRFSGLQFPNYSSELNVNALELDDSALYLCASSLYGIDPNGYTFGSGTRLTVV.

This chain uses TRBV7-9 with TRBJ1-2; TRBD1 matches 7 bases. Germline V gene sequence: CDR1 SEHNR, CDR2 FQNEAQ (reference sequence). This CDR3 comprises 12 residues. V shed 5 bases and J 8 bases; nucleotides not matched to a gene: 5. The CDR3 nucleotides read TGTGCCAGCAGCCCCAGGGGGGACGGCTACACCTTC. Translation: CASSPRGDGYTF.

The V call is TRBV7-9, the J call TRBJ1-1, with 8 bases identical to TRBD1. Germline trimming cut 4 bases from V and 1 base from J; bases unmatched to any gene: 2. In germline, CDR1 is SEHNR, CDR2 FQNEAQ (reference sequence). The CDR3 extends over 14 amino acids. As DNA, the CDR3 is TGTGCCAGCAGCTCGGGACAGGCGAACACTGAAGCTTTCTTT. Its translation is CASSSGQANTEAFF. Supplemented by reference TRBV7-9 and TRBJ1-1, the full variable domain reads DTGVSQNPRHKITKRGQNVTFRCDPISEHNRLYWYRQTLGQGPEFLTYFQNEAQLEKSRLLSDRFSAERPKGSFSTLEIQRTEQGDSAMYLCASSSGQANTEAFFGQGTRLTVV.

The chain uses TRBV5-4 and TRBJ1-4, with 7 nucleotides matching TRBD1. This CDR3 is 17 amino acids long. Trimming at V came to 0 bases and at J to 4 bases, leaving 9 bases not matched to a gene. Germline V gives CDR1 SGHNT, CDR2 YYREEE (reference sequence). This chain's CDR3 is CASSLGEETGINEKLFF. For the CDR3, the DNA is TGTGCCAGCAGCTTGGGCGAGGAGACAGGGATTAATGAAAAACTGTTTTTT.

This rearrangement joins TRBV6-6 to TRBJ1-5; TRBD1 matches 8 bases. This CDR3 spans 15 amino acids. Germline V gene sequence: CDR1 MNHNY, CDR2 SVGAGI (reference sequence). Trimming at V came to 6 bases and at J to 6 bases, leaving 10 bases not matched to a gene. CDR3 protein: CASSLDRVQGQPQHF. DNA for the CDR3: TGTGCCAGCAGCCTGGACAGGGTACAGGGTCAGCCCCAGCATTTT.

V usage is TRBV7-2 and J usage is TRBJ2-2, with D hard to call. V gave up 0 bases and J gave up 4 bases, with 12 bases separating them. This CDR3 has 16 amino acids. Germline loops: CDR1 SGHTA, CDR2 FQGNSA. Here the CDR3 DNA reads TGTGCCAGCAGCTTAGCCGGAGTAGGTTTCACCGGGGAGCTGTTTTTT. It codes for CASSLAGVGFTGELFF.

The chain uses TRBV11-2 and TRBJ2-7, with TRBD1 matching 8 bases. V dropped 1 base and J dropped 1; count of bases not matched to a gene: 3. The CDR3 totals 15 residues. Germline CDR1 SGHAT, CDR2 FQNNGV. The CDR3 sequence is CASSLVQGASYEQYF. The CDR3 DNA reads TGTGCCAGCAGCTTAGTCCAGGGGGCATCCTACGAGCAGTACTTC.

The chain combines TRBV30 with TRBJ1-1, with D unresolved. The CDR3 is 12 residues long. V was pared by 6 bases and J by 6 bases, with 14 bases between. Germline lookup yields CDR1 GTSNPN and CDR2 SVGIG (reference sequence). The CDR3 DNA reads TGTGCCTGTAGCCGGACGGGGTCTGAAGCTTTCTTT. Translated: CACSRTGSEAFF.

The chain recombines TRBV7-8 with TRBJ1-1; D remains unclear. Germline V gene data show CDR1 as SGHVS and CDR2 as FQNEAQ. CDR3 length equals 13 residues. Between the trimmed V and J ends, which lost 2 bases and 5 bases, there was a span of 9 bases. The CDR3: CASSLQEMTEAFF. The CDR3 DNA reads as TGTGCCAGCAGCTTACAAGAGATGACTGAAGCTTTCTTT. The full variable domain, in which reference TRBV7-8 and TRBJ1-1 provide the parts outside the CDR3, is GAGVSQSPRYKVAKRGQDVALRCDPISGHVSLFWYQQALGQGPEFLTYFQNEAQLDKSGLPSDRFFAERPEGSVSTLKIQRTQQEDSAVYLCASSLQEMTEAFFGQGTRLTVV.

In this sample, this clone turned up many times. The chain carries TRBV5-5 and TRBJ2-7; 11 positions match TRBD1. Germline V gene data show CDR1 as SGHKS and CDR2 as YYEKEE (reference sequence). Trimming cost V 4 bases and J 4 bases; bases outside gene matches: 1. The CDR3 has 13 amino acids. The CDR3 reads CASSGQGAYEQYF. Here the CDR3 DNA reads TGTGCCAGCAGCGGACAGGGGGCGTACGAGCAGTACTTC.

The chain joins TRBV29-1 to TRBJ2-5; 8 bases agree with TRBD1. The CDR3 sequence is 14 residues long. Germline V gene lookup returns CDR1 SQVTM and CDR2 ANQGSEA. V lost 4 bases to trimming and J lost 1 base; unmatched junction nucleotides: 5. CDR3 nucleotide sequence: TGCAGCGTTGCCACAGGGGGACCCCAAGAGACCCAGTACTTC. It specifies CSVATGGPQETQYF.

The rearrangement links TRBV5-6 to TRBJ2-1, with TRBD2 as a possible D gene (5 bases). Looked up from germline, CDR1 is SGHDT and CDR2 is YYEEEE. The CDR3 sequence is 15 residues long. Trimming stripped 1 base from V and 0 bases from J, with 8 bases between. This chain's CDR3 is CASSLTRSSYNEQFF. The CDR3 DNA follows: TGTGCCAGCAGCTTGACTAGGAGCTCCTACAATGAGCAGTTCTTC.

This chain links TRBV9 with TRBJ2-7; 7 nucleotides align to TRBD2. Germline V gene sequence: CDR1 SGDLS, CDR2 YYNGEE. V was clipped by 4 bases and J by 0 bases; unmatched bases: 7. This CDR3 is built from 15 residues. The CDR3 nucleotides read TGTGCCAGCAGCCCCGGCGGGGGAGGCTCCTACGAGCAGTACTTC. This gives the protein CASSPGGGGSYEQYF.

This chain joins TRBV30 and TRBJ1-5, with TRBD1 matching 7 bases. V shed 5 bases and J 3 bases; nucleotides not matched to a gene: 4. CDR3 size: 13 residues. CDR1 GTSNPN and CDR2 SVGIG come from the germline V gene (reference sequence). In nucleotides, the CDR3 is TGTGCCTGGGCGGGACAGTCCAATCAGCCCCAGCATTTT. Amino acids: CAWAGQSNQPQHF.